The 22 T cell receptor beta chains reported below all come from one sample, sequenced in a study of blood T cell repertoires in COVID-19 (dated by TCRdb to the early 2020s). The library was produced with the immunoSEQ multiplex PCR assay. TCRdb mirrors the immuneACCESS table, restricted to in-frame sequences. Some clones are absent from its copies; in checked studies, under half trace to an unresolved V gene, and the reason for the others is unknown. Counted in this sample were some 40,000 clones; 91% of them appeared once. The ten most abundant clones make up more than 15% of the sample. The sequencing sample was made of peripheral blood. These receptors were obtained from a young woman in a cohort sampled during active COVID-19.

The CDR3 DNA sequence: TGTGCCACCTCTAGCGGGAGACAAGAGACCCAGTACTTC. This gives the protein CATSSGRQETQYF. This chain connects TRBV19 to TRBJ2-5; 10 bases line up with TRBD2. The CDR3 has 13 residues. V trimming: 10 bases; J trimming: 2 bases; junction bases outside the gene matches: 4. Germline loops: CDR1 LNHDA, CDR2 SQIVND (reference sequence).

This chain joins TRBV19 and TRBJ1-1, with 8 bases matching TRBD1. Germline CDR1 is LNHDA and CDR2 is SQIVND (reference sequence). The CDR3 has 14 residues. The V and J ends lost 5 bases and 0 bases, in that order; junction bases with no gene match: 2. CDR3 coding DNA: TGTGCCAGTAGTCTACAGGGGGTGAACACTGAAGCTTTCTTT. Its translation: CASSLQGVNTEAFF.

The chain combines TRBV5-6 with TRBJ1-3; TRBD1 might be the D (6 bases). This CDR3 comprises 18 residues. Germline values: CDR1 SGHDT, CDR2 YYEEEE. The V and J ends lost 3 bases and 0 bases respectively, with 19 bases between them. CDR3 protein: CASSSFLEDSFSGNTIYF. CDR3 nucleotides: TGTGCCAGCAGCTCATTCCTGGAGGACAGCTTCTCTGGAAACACCATATATTTT. Complete variable domain (other parts from reference TRBV5-6 and TRBJ1-3): DAGVTQSPTHLIKTRGQQVTLRCSPKSGHDTVSWYQQALGQGPQFIFQYYEEEERQRGNFPDRFSGHQFPNYSSELNVNALLLGDSALYLCASSSFLEDSFSGNTIYFGEGSWLTVV.

The chain recombines TRBV12-1 with TRBJ2-2; the D call in the table, TRBD2, was not verified against the DNA. TRBV12-1 is shown as a pseudogene. The CDR3 is 16 amino acids. The CDR3 protein is CASRRLRGRASGELFF. The CDR3 nucleotides read TGTGCCAGCAGACGTCTCCGCGGGAGGGCCTCCGGGGAGCTGTTTTTT.

CDR3 coding DNA: TGCAGCGTTGTGGACAGGGCTAATGAAAAACTGTTTTTT. Its translation: CSVVDRANEKLFF. This sequence joins TRBV29-1 and TRBJ1-4; TRBD1 matches 8 bases. Germline lookup yields CDR1 SQVTM and CDR2 ANQGSEA. The CDR3 is 13 amino acids. V lost 4 bases and J lost 3; bases outside the gene matches: 1.

This rearrangement joins TRBV6-5 to TRBJ1-2, with D possibly TRBD1 on 6 matching bases. CDR1 is MNHEY and CDR2 is SVGAGI in the germline V gene. CDR3 length equals 15 residues. V gave up 5 bases and J gave up 3 bases, with 16 bases separating them. The CDR3 loop reads CASSRQGSYYYGYTF. Written as DNA, the CDR3 is TGTGCCAGCAGTCGTCAGGGGTCGTACTACTATGGCTACACCTTC.

The chain employs TRBV28 and TRBJ2-7; 8 bases fit TRBD2. The V segment lost 10 bases and the J segment 5 bases; nucleotides outside the gene matches: 7. The CDR3 is 12 amino acids. Germline V CDR1 and CDR2: MDHEN, SYDVKM. The CDR3: CATGGGLNEQYF. The CDR3 DNA reads as TGTGCCACCGGCGGGGGGCTGAACGAGCAGTACTTC. The variable domain in full, with the rest retrieved from reference TRBV28 and TRBJ2-7, is DVKVTQSSRYLVKRTGEKVFLECVQDMDHENMFWYRQDPGLGLRLIYFSYDVKMKEKGDIPEGYSVSREKKERFSLILESASTNQTSMYLCATGGGLNEQYFGPGTRLTVT.

The chain links TRBV18 to TRBJ2-1; possible D gene TRBD2, 5 bases. CDR3 length: 14 residues. Per germline, CDR1 KGHSH and CDR2 LQKENI. Trimming pared 2 bases from V and 4 bases from J, leaving 9 bases between. CDR3: CASSPGRAYNEQFF. The CDR3 DNA reads as TGTGCCAGCTCACCAGGGCGGGCTTACAATGAGCAGTTCTTC.

The chain is built from TRBV5-6 and TRBJ1-1; 7 bases fit TRBD1. V trimming: 4 bases; J trimming: 1 base; junction bases outside the gene matches: 4. In germline, CDR1 is SGHDT, CDR2 YYEEEE. The length of the CDR3 is 14 residues. In DNA form, the CDR3 reads TGTGCCAGCAGCCCCAGACAGGGGAACACTGAAGCTTTCTTT. Translation gives CASSPRQGNTEAFF.

The chain is built from TRBV7-6 and TRBJ2-3; 9 bases fit TRBD2. The CDR3 extends over 15 amino acids. The V segment lost 4 bases and the J segment 0 bases; nucleotides outside the gene matches: 2. Germline values: CDR1 SGHVS, CDR2 FNYEAQ. The CDR3 protein is CASSSSGRSTDTQYF. CDR3 DNA: TGTGCCAGCAGCTCGAGCGGGAGGAGCACAGATACGCAGTATTTT.

This rearrangement joins TRBV21-1 to TRBJ1-5; TRBD1 is the table's D call and was not checked against the DNA. TRBV21-1 is noted as a pseudogene. The CDR3 is made up of 13 amino acids. The CDR3 spells CASKQSGWQPQHF. The CDR3 nucleotides are TGTGCCAGCAAGCAATCAGGGTGGCAGCCCCAGCATTTT.

The chain joins TRBV6-6 to TRBJ2-1; D is perhaps TRBD1 (6 bases). Germline V gene data show CDR1 as MNHNY and CDR2 as SVGAGI (reference sequence). Trimming removed 6 bases at V and 6 bases at J, with 18 bases between. The CDR3 runs to 15 residues. CDR3 sequence (DNA): TGTGCCAGCAGCCCGCGGGCAGGGGCGGGCAATGAGCAGTTCTTC. It translates to CASSPRAGAGNEQFF.

This chain connects TRBV7-8 to TRBJ2-3; the D gene is possibly TRBD1 (5 bases). The CDR3 runs to 17 residues. V lost 6 bases to trimming and J lost 2 bases, with 21 bases between them. The germline V gene has CDR1 SGHVS and CDR2 FQNEAQ. DNA of the CDR3: TGTGCCAGCAGTCCCACGATACGTGGGGCCAACACAGATACGCAGTATTTT. Translation gives CASSPTIRGANTDTQYF. The variable domain in full, with the rest retrieved from reference TRBV7-8 and TRBJ2-3, is GAGVSQSPRYKVAKRGQDVALRCDPISGHVSLFWYQQALGQGPEFLTYFQNEAQLDKSGLPSDRFFAERPEGSVSTLKIQRTQQEDSAVYLCASSPTIRGANTDTQYFGPGTRLTVL.

This clone turned up a few times. The chain is built from TRBV5-1 and TRBJ2-7; maybe TRBD2 (5 bases). CDR1 SGHRS and CDR2 YFSETQ come from the germline V gene. The CDR3 extends over 12 amino acids. V shed 4 bases and J shed 0 bases, with 5 bases lying between them. The CDR3 DNA is TGCGCCAGCAGCGGGAGCTCCTACGAGCAGTACTTC. This sequence encodes CASSGSSYEQYF. The full variable domain, with the rest looked up from reference TRBV5-1 and TRBJ2-7, is KAGVTQTPRYLIKTRGQQVTLSCSPISGHRSVSWYQQTPGQGLQFLFEYFSETQRNKGNFPGRFSGRQFSNSRSEMNVSTLELGDSALYLCASSGSSYEQYFGPGTRLTVT.

The rearrangement joins TRBV19 to TRBJ1-5, with 11 nucleotides matching TRBD1. V lost 5 bases, J lost 0 bases, and 6 bases stayed unmatched. The germline gives CDR1 LNHDA, CDR2 SQIVND (reference sequence). The CDR3 runs 17 residues. CDR3 protein: CASSPGQGAGSNQPQHF. The CDR3 DNA reads TGTGCCAGTAGTCCCGGACAGGGGGCCGGTAGCAATCAGCCCCAGCATTTT.

The V call is TRBV28, the J call TRBJ1-1, with D unresolved. The V end lost 3 bases, the J end lost 0 bases, and 5 bases lay between the germline ends. The CDR3 runs to 13 residues. Germline V CDR1 and CDR2: MDHEN, SYDVKM. The CDR3 nucleotides read TGTGCCAGCAGTTTCTCCTTGAACACTGAAGCTTTCTTT. Protein: CASSFSLNTEAFF. The full variable domain, in which reference TRBV28 and TRBJ1-1 provide the parts outside the CDR3, is DVKVTQSSRYLVKRTGEKVFLECVQDMDHENMFWYRQDPGLGLRLIYFSYDVKMKEKGDIPEGYSVSREKKERFSLILESASTNQTSMYLCASSFSLNTEAFFGQGTRLTVV.

The rearrangement links TRBV3-1 (or the pseudogene TRBV3-2) to TRBJ2-5; D unresolved. V was cut by 6 bases and J by 3 bases, with 2 bases left in between. The germline CDR1 and CDR2 sequences are LGHDT and YNNKEL (reference sequence). The CDR3 covers 10 residues. CDR3 sequence (DNA): TGTGCCAGCAGTAAAGAGACCCAGTACTTC. Translation: CASSKETQYF.

The chain combines TRBV11-3 with TRBJ2-1, with 12 bases matching TRBD2. Per the germline V gene, CDR1 is SGHNT and CDR2 is YENEEA. The CDR3 runs 16 residues. V was clipped by 5 bases and J by 1 base; unmatched bases: 3. This CDR3 is CASSRGLAGSYNEQFF. The CDR3 DNA reads TGTGCCAGCAGCAGAGGACTAGCGGGATCCTACAATGAGCAGTTCTTC.

The rearrangement links TRBV5-4 to TRBJ2-7, with D perhaps TRBD1 (5 bases). There are 13 residues in the CDR3. The germline V gene has CDR1 SGHNT and CDR2 YYREEE (reference sequence). Trimming cost V 4 bases and J 1 base, with 9 bases left between them. The CDR3 is CASSKDTSYEQYF. CDR3 nucleotides: TGTGCCAGCAGCAAGGACACGTCCTACGAGCAGTACTTC. Looking up the rest from reference TRBV5-4 and TRBJ2-7 gives the full variable domain: ETGVTQSPTHLIKTRGQQVTLRCSSQSGHNTVSWYQQALGQGPQFIFQYYREEENGRGNFPPRFSGLQFPNYSSELNVNALELDDSALYLCASSKDTSYEQYFGPGTRLTVT.

This chain uses TRBV6-5 with TRBJ2-7; D is unresolved. The CDR3 has 12 residues. Germline loops: CDR1 MNHEY, CDR2 SVGAGI. V lost 0 bases, J lost 5 bases, and 5 bases lay in between. The CDR3 DNA sequence: TGTGCCAGCAGTTACTCGACTGACGAGCAGTACTTC. It codes for CASSYSTDEQYF.

This clone was counted a single time. The CDR3, as DNA: TGTGCCAGCAGGCGAGGGACAGGGGTCAATCAGCCCCAGCATTTT. Translating it yields CASRRGTGVNQPQHF. The gene calls are TRBV27 and TRBJ1-5; 10 nucleotides match TRBD1. Germline CDR1 MNHEY, CDR2 SMNVEV (reference sequence). CDR3 size: 15 residues. V gave up 6 bases and J gave up 3 bases; unmatched junction bases: 5.

This sequence joins TRBV11-2 and TRBJ2-5, with 7 bases fitting TRBD1. Germline values: CDR1 SGHAT, CDR2 FQNNGV. Trimming at V came to 4 bases and at J to 3 bases, leaving 2 bases not matched to a gene. CDR3 length equals 13 residues. CDR3 region: CASSSGQKETQYF. The DNA of the CDR3 is TGTGCCAGCAGCTCGGGACAGAAAGAGACCCAGTACTTC.